Listed here are 19 T cell receptor beta chains from one sample, sequenced in a study of coeliac disease. This table comes from immunoSEQ multiplex PCR, and its TCRdb copy is limited to in-frame clones, with some not included. The data show fewer than 1,000 clones, around three fifths seen once. The sequencing input was lamina propria lymphocytes from the gut. The receptors come from a woman aged 45-65 years with celiac disease on a gluten-free diet.

This chain uses TRBV11-2 with TRBJ1-6; TRBD1 might be the D (6 bases). The ends were cut back, 4 bases at V and 14 bases at J, with 21 bases in the middle. Germline assignment: CDR1 SGHAT and CDR2 FQNNGV. This CDR3 spans 15 amino acids. CDR3 amino acids: CASSYDVDSHQALHF. CDR3 DNA sequence: TGTGCCAGCAGCTACGACGTGGACAGCCATCAAGCCCTCCACTTT.

The chain's CDR3 is CASSSTGNYGYTF. CDR3 DNA sequence: TGCGCCAGCAGTTCGACAGGGAACTATGGCTACACCTTC. The genes are TRBV10-2 and TRBJ1-2; 7 bases agree with TRBD1. The length of the CDR3 is 13 residues. Trimming removed 5 bases from V and 2 bases from J; junction bases left unmatched: 2. Germline loops: CDR1 WSHSY, CDR2 SAAADI.

The V and J genes are TRBV7-9 and TRBJ2-7; perhaps TRBD1 as D (6 bases). Trimming removed 5 bases at V and 2 bases at J, with 13 bases between. The CDR3 runs 14 residues. Germline V gene sequence: CDR1 SEHNR, CDR2 FQNEAQ (reference sequence). CDR3 sequence: CASSPTTGTYEQYF. The CDR3 nucleotides are TGTGCCAGCAGCCCCACGACAGGAACCTACGAGCAGTACTTC.

This clone appeared a few times. The chain combines TRBV6-6 with TRBJ1-5, with TRBD1 matching 9 bases. Losses at the gene ends were 5 bases for V and 7 bases for J; bases not matched to a gene: 6. Germline V gene sequence: CDR1 MNHNY, CDR2 SVGAGI (reference sequence). The CDR3 has 14 amino acids. The DNA for the CDR3 is TGTGCCAGCAGTCGATGGACAGGGGAACAGCCCCAGCATTTT. It codes for CASSRWTGEQPQHF.

The CDR3 is CASSRRSSGNTIYF. The CDR3 coding sequence is TGTGCCAGCAGCAGAAGGAGCTCTGGAAACACCATATATTTT. The gene calls are TRBV28 and TRBJ1-3; D remains unclear. V lost 6 bases to trimming and J lost 0 bases, with 9 bases between them. The CDR3 loop spans 14 amino acids. Germline assignment: CDR1 MDHEN and CDR2 SYDVKM.

The chain couples TRBV7-9 to TRBJ2-7, with 7 bases fitting TRBD1. The CDR3 totals 12 residues. Germline-derived CDR1 and CDR2 are SEHNR and FQNEAQ (reference sequence). Unmatched junction bases numbered 2, after V lost 5 bases and J lost 4 bases. The chain's CDR3 is CASSPTGYEQYF. The CDR3 DNA is TGTGCCAGCAGCCCGACAGGGTACGAGCAGTACTTC. Full variable domain (remainder filled in from reference TRBV7-9 and TRBJ2-7): DTGVSQNPRHKITKRGQNVTFRCDPISEHNRLYWYRQTLGQGPEFLTYFQNEAQLEKSRLLSDRFSAERPKGSFSTLEIQRTEQGDSAMYLCASSPTGYEQYFGPGTRLTVT.

The CDR3 DNA is TGTGCCACCAGCAGCTTAGCGGGGTCTTCCCTTCAAGAGACCCAGTACTTC. Translated, it gives CATSSLAGSSLQETQYF. This rearrangement joins TRBV15 to TRBJ2-5; 8 bases map to TRBD2. This CDR3 contains 17 residues. Germline lookup yields CDR1 LNHNV and CDR2 YYDKDF (reference sequence). J gave up 2 bases and V 3 bases, and 11 bases lay outside the gene matches.

This sequence joins TRBV7-3 and TRBJ2-3, with D perhaps matching TRBD2 (5 bases). CDR1 SGHTA and CDR2 FQGTGA come from the germline V gene. CDR3 size: 14 residues. With 3 bases removed from V and 4 bases from J, the gap between germline ends came to 11 bases. CDR3 nucleotide sequence: TGTGCCAGCAGCTTGGAAGGGAGCGCAGATACGCAGTATTTT. Its protein product is CASSLEGSADTQYF.

V gene TRBV5-1 combines with J gene TRBJ2-7; TRBD1 might be the D (6 bases). CDR3 length equals 15 residues. CDR1 is SGHRS and CDR2 is YFSETQ in the germline V gene. Trimming removed 0 bases at V and 3 bases at J, with 13 bases between. The CDR3 sequence is CASSLEYGTFYEQYF. The DNA for the CDR3 is TGCGCCAGCAGCTTGGAGTATGGGACATTCTACGAGCAGTACTTC. Combining the CDR3 with reference TRBV5-1 and TRBJ2-7 gives the whole variable domain KAGVTQTPRYLIKTRGQQVTLSCSPISGHRSVSWYQQTPGQGLQFLFEYFSETQRNKGNFPGRFSGRQFSNSRSEMNVSTLELGDSALYLCASSLEYGTFYEQYFGPGTRLTVT.

The CDR3 coding sequence is TGTGCCAGCAGCTATACAGTAGGCGAAAACTCCTACGAGCAGTACTTC. It specifies CASSYTVGENSYEQYF. The chain links TRBV7-2 to TRBJ2-7, with D unresolved. CDR1 is SGHTA, CDR2 FQGNSA, per germline. V was pared by 4 bases and J by 0 bases, with 16 bases between. CDR3 length equals 16 residues. The full variable domain, rest sourced from reference TRBV7-2 and TRBJ2-7, is GAGVSQSPSNKVTEKGKDVELRCDPISGHTALYWYRQSLGQGLEFLIYFQGNSAPDKSGLPSDRFSAERTGGSVSTLTIQRTQQEDSAVYLCASSYTVGENSYEQYFGPGTRLTVT.

The sample holds a few counts of this clone. The chain recombines TRBV9 with TRBJ2-3, with 7 bases aligning to TRBD1. This CDR3 spans 13 amino acids. Germline CDR1 is SGDLS and CDR2 is YYNGEE. The CDR3 sequence is CALQGIGTDTQYF. The DNA for the CDR3 is TGTGCTTTACAGGGGATTGGGACAGATACGCAGTATTTT.

The gene calls are TRBV7-9 and TRBJ1-2; the match to TRBD1 covers 7 bases. V shed 5 bases and J 4 bases; nucleotides not matched to a gene: 7. CDR3 length: 14 residues. CDR1 SEHNR and CDR2 FQNEAQ come from the germline V gene (reference sequence). CDR3: CASSQGVTFYGYTF. DNA for the CDR3: TGTGCCAGCAGCCAGGGGGTGACATTCTATGGCTACACCTTC.

This clone was counted only a few times. The V gene is TRBV4-1, the J gene TRBJ2-7; D possibly corresponds to TRBD2 (5 bases). The germline gives CDR1 MGHRA, CDR2 YSYEKL. The V end was cut by 4 bases, the J end by 3 bases, with 13 bases between. The CDR3 loop spans 14 amino acids. CDR3: CASSLGFRGYEQYF. Written as DNA, the CDR3 is TGCGCCAGCAGCCTCGGATTTCGGGGCTACGAGCAGTACTTC.

This clone was found a few times. CDR3 nucleotide sequence: TGTGCCAGCAGCCAAGTCGCCACTTATGATGGCTACACCTTC. It yields the protein CASSQVATYDGYTF. This rearrangement joins TRBV14 to TRBJ1-2; D ambiguous. Germline assignment: CDR1 SGHDN and CDR2 FVKESK. CDR3 size: 14 residues. The V and J ends lost 1 base and 6 bases respectively, with 12 bases between them.

This clone was detected a few times. The gene calls are TRBV5-1 and TRBJ2-3, with 11 bases aligning to TRBD2. The J segment lost 4 bases and the V segment lost 2 bases, leaving 0 bases of the junction unmatched. This CDR3 contains 14 residues. Germline CDR1 reads SGHRS; CDR2 reads YFSETQ. The CDR3 nucleotides read TGCGCCAGCAGCTTTAGCGGGGGGGCAGATACGCAGTATTTT. It yields the protein CASSFSGGADTQYF.

This clone was detected only a few times. The chain is built from TRBV4-2 and TRBJ2-1, with 10 bases that match TRBD1. The ends lost 4 bases at V and 9 bases at J; junction bases unmatched: 6. The CDR3 consists of 14 residues. Germline V gives CDR1 LGHNA, CDR2 YNFKEQ. CDR3 DNA sequence: TGTGCCAGCAGCCTCCGGGACAGGGGAGGTGAGCAGTTCTTC. Translated: CASSLRDRGGEQFF.

A single count supports this clone. This sequence joins TRBV7-9 and TRBJ1-3; 8 bases agree with TRBD1. V was pared by 4 bases and J by 4 bases, with 6 bases of the junction left unmatched. Germline-derived CDR1 and CDR2 are SEHNR and FQNEAQ (reference sequence). CDR3 size: 15 residues. CDR3 DNA sequence: TGTGCCAGCAGCTCCCGGGGGACAGGAGGAAACACCATATATTTT. Residues: CASSSRGTGGNTIYF.

This clone has only a few counts. The J gene is TRBJ1-5, the V gene TRBV21-1; the table gives TRBD1 as D, unverified against the DNA. TRBV21-1 represents a pseudogene. The CDR3 loop spans 16 amino acids. CDR3 coding DNA: TGTGCCAGCAGCCTAAAGGTGGGTGGGGCCAATCAGCCCCAGCATTTT. This encodes CASSLKVGGANQPQHF.

This clone was observed a few times. The chain joins TRBV7-9 to TRBJ2-5; tentatively, D is TRBD1 (5 bases). V lost 8 bases and J lost 5, with 24 bases in between. CDR3 length: 16 amino acids. Germline CDR1 SEHNR, CDR2 FQNEAQ (reference sequence). The CDR3 loop reads CASCQRRARMCETQYF. CDR3 DNA sequence: TGTGCCAGCTGTCAACGCAGGGCCCGCATGTGTGAGACCCAGTACTTC.